This T cell receptor (beta chain) was recorded in a study of blood T cells in healthy people across ages. With a J-beta primer mix and a sample-barcoded 5' primer, a second PCR ran about 6 to 11 cycles. TCRdb re-derived calls from the 5' RACE reads in MiXCR, one entry per CDR3 protein. Seen here are about a million distinct CDR3 sequences, 35% to 45% observed once, and the top ten hold under 15%. CDR1 and CDR2 (germline): MNHEY, SVGAGI. The CDR3 totals 14 residues. Trimming at V came to 7 bases and at J to 11 bases, leaving 16 bases not matched to a gene. The receptor was isolated from a man aged 18 to 30 in good health. This chain joins TRBV6-5 and TRBJ2-5; 7 nucleotides match TRBD1. Source material: blood. CDR3: CASTTGQQSNEQYF. CDR3 DNA sequence: TGTGCCAGCACCACGGGACAGCAAAGCAATGAGCAGTACTTC.